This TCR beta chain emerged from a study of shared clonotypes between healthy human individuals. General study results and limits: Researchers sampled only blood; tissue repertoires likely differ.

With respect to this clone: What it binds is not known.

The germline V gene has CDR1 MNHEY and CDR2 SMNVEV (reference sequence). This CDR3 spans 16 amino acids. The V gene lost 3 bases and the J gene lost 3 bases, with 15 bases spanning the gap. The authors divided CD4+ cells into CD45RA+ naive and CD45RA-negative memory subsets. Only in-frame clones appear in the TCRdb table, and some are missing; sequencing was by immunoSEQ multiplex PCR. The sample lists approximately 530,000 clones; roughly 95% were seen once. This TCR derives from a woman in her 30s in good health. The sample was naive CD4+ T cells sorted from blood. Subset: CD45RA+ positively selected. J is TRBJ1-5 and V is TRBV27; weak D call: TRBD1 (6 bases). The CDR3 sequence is CASSLSWGLTNQPQHF. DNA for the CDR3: TGTGCCAGCAGTTTGAGCTGGGGGCTCACCAATCAGCCCCAGCATTTT.